These T cell receptor beta chains were read from a single sample in a study of blood T cell repertoires in COVID-19. The table came from immunoSEQ multiplex PCR; TCRdb's copy has only in-frame clones and leaves some out. The table records some 120,000 clones, roughly nine tenths of them present only once. Sequencing was carried out using peripheral blood. All receptors derive from a man between 65 and 80 years old with active or convalescent COVID-19. The conserved cysteine and the conserved F or W are not part of the CDR3 here. The order of the fields is J gene, V gene, CDR3 length, CDR3 protein.

TRBJ1-1 TRBV7-9 13 ASSFPKTGNTEAF
TRBJ2-3 TRBV7-9 12 ASRGRVSTDTQY
TRBJ1-1 TRBV10-2 10 ASSLQGPEAF
TRBJ1-5 TRBV20-1 10 STSGGDQPQH
TRBJ1-1 TRBV18 10 ASLPLSTEAF
TRBJ2-3 TRBV7-2 11 ASSSVGADTQY
TRBJ1-2 TRBV5-1 13 ASSLGWGGAYGYT
TRBJ1-4 TRBV27 12 ASNPTGRTEKLF
TRBJ1-2 TRBV19 11 ASSNRQGDGYT
TRBJ2-7 TRBV10-3 12 AISELGQNYEQY
TRBJ2-5 TRBV7-9 13 ASSFPGTGSETQY
TRBJ1-5 TRBV7-8 15 ASSSGQGRYSNQPQH
TRBJ1-1 TRBV19 10 ASSPRAKRAF
TRBJ2-1 TRBV5-1 14 ASSLALRPSYNEQF
TRBJ1-2 TRBV10-3 12 AINDPTGYYGYT
TRBJ2-2 TRBV12-5 11 AVTGQPTGELF
TRBJ2-2 TRBV11-3 14 ASSATSGRNTGELF
TRBJ2-5 TRBV7-9 13 ASSKALAGQETQY
TRBJ2-5 TRBV24-1 11 ATQLAGTETQY
TRBJ2-3 TRBV19 13 ASSTSERDADTQY
TRBJ2-3 TRBV11-3 13 ASSLVGGGSDTQY
TRBJ2-3 TRBV10-1 14 ASSDWGLGSTDTQY
TRBJ2-1 TRBV11-2 14 ASSLALTSSYNEQF
TRBJ2-5 TRBV5-1 12 ASSSTGGGETQY
TRBJ1-4 TRBV29-1 12 SVKRGNDNEKLF